The sequence of this TCR beta chain was determined in a study of shared clonotypes between healthy human individuals. The CDR3 contains 14 residues. Germline CDR1 SGHDN, CDR2 FVKESK. V shed 1 base and J shed 4 bases, with 11 bases lying between them. Produced via immunoSEQ multiplex PCR; TCRdb's table is partial and in-frame only. The data show roughly 1.4 million clones, about 98.5% seen once. The source material was naive CD4+ T cells sorted from blood. Subset: CD45RA+ positively selected. The V and J genes are TRBV14 and TRBJ2-7, with a tentative D call TRBD2 (6 bases). This clonotype originated in a man aged 30-40 years in good health. CDR3: CASSQAGRGYEQYF. DNA of the CDR3: TGTGCCAGCAGCCAAGCGGGGCGGGGATACGAGCAGTACTTC.